This T cell receptor beta chain was observed in a study of blood T cell repertoires in COVID-19. Study-wide context: Acute and convalescent COVID-19 samples came from the United States, Italy and Spain.

Germline V lookup: CDR1 ENHRY, CDR2 SYGVKD. There are 16 residues in the CDR3. V gave up 6 bases and J gave up 3 bases, with 17 bases separating them. As originally analysed: Amplified reference gene primers provided the basis for estimating nucleated cell counts. The assay was immunoSEQ multiplex PCR, and TCRdb's table has in-frame clones only and misses some. V and J calls plus clone size are reproduced from that table; the DNA served to infer D and trimming. The table records tens of thousands of clones, 90% of them present only once. The sample was peripheral blood. The chain carries TRBV10-3 and TRBJ1-4, with D possibly being TRBD1 (6 bases). The receptor's source is a man between 65 and 79 years old with acute or convalescent COVID-19. In DNA, the CDR3 is TGTGCCATCAGCCAGACCGGGGGGGCGGCTAATGAAAAACTGTTTTTT. It specifies CAISQTGGAANEKLFF.